This TCR beta chain is drawn from a study of blood T cells in healthy people across ages. This CDR3 comprises 16 residues. V was pared by 0 bases and J by 4 bases, with 15 bases between. Germline loops: CDR1 LGHNA, CDR2 YNFKEQ. The use of a sample-barcoded 5' primer and a J-beta primer mix characterized a second PCR of about 7 to 12 cycles. TCRdb fed the 5' RACE reads into MiXCR, producing one record per CDR3 protein. The sample has 1.5 million to 2 million distinct CDR3 sequences; about two fifths are singletons. The rearrangement uses TRBV4-2 and TRBJ1-2, with D possibly TRBD1 on 6 matching bases. The sequenced material came from blood. The TCR was taken from a human donor in good health. CDR3 protein: CASSQEVFSRGYGYTF. CDR3 nucleotide sequence: TGTGCCAGCAGCCAAGAGGTTTTCAGCAGGGGCTATGGCTACACCTTC.